This record looks at one TCR beta chain sequence and its context. No cognate antigen has been identified for it. CDR1 SGHRS and CDR2 YFSETQ are derived from the germline V gene. V and J are trimmed by 4 bases and 2 bases, and the gene matches miss 5 bases of the junction. From the cysteine up to the phenylalanine, the CDR3 has a length of 15 residues. Only the CDR3 region is kept as DNA, spanning 45 bases read in frame from base 1. The cohort consisted of 666 healthy bone marrow donors. All cohort members were sampled while nominally healthy, although unrecorded immune exposures were likely present. The donor was CMV seronegative and belonged to the group of more than 300 seronegative cohort members. Each donor provided a peripheral blood sample, and peripheral blood mononuclear cells were used for TCR beta sequencing. Genomic DNA was extracted from the blood cell samples with the Qiagen DNeasy Blood Extraction Kit.

The method behind the library was the immunoSEQ multiplex PCR assay. A mixture of 60 forward primers for TCR Vbeta segments and 13 reverse primers for TCR Jbeta segments was used in the multiplex PCR. The CDR3 region of rearranged TCR beta genes was amplified from genomic DNA by a multiplex PCR assay. Amplified TCR beta libraries were sequenced as 87-base-pair reads on the Illumina HiSeq System. In the original analysis: Across the roughly 640 repertoires, a later analysis counted roughly 84 million unique TCR beta chains, around 11 million of which were shared by at least two donors. A nearest-neighbor algorithm error-corrected the raw reads and collapsed the reads into unique sequences, merging closely related sequences to remove PCR and sequencing errors. Alignment of CDR3 sequences to IMGT reference sequences was used to assign V, D and J gene segments. For a sequence to be retained, at least a six-nucleotide match to both a V gene segment and a J gene segment was required. Rearrangements were called productive when the CDR3 lacked stop codons and stayed in frame with V and J; all others were non-productive. Following IMGT convention, CDR3 was defined as the stretch from the second conserved V-encoded cysteine to the conserved J-encoded phenylalanine. Sequences without an unambiguous match to a single V gene segment were excluded from the earlier analysis of about 630 of the donors. In an earlier analysis of 500 to 750 of the donors, V segments were called functional above 56.7% productive rearrangements and were called segregating when the between-donor standard deviation exceeded 5%. To diagnose cytomegalovirus status from the catalog of TCR beta chain sequences, a statistical classification framework was built. In a later analysis, V and J genes were assigned by comparing TCR nucleotide sequences against IMGT/GENE-DB human TR gene sequences. The TCRdist pipeline was used in a later analysis to assign CDR3 sequences and most-parsimonious VDJ recombination scenarios. In a later analysis, each TCR beta chain was defined by its CDR3 amino acid sequence together with its V-gene family, and reads lacking a unique V-gene family were excluded. As a way to deal with suspected cross-contamination and a sequencing artifact, a later analysis dropped 450 to 700 nucleotide sequences that were highly shared and had low generation probability. In a later analysis, a clonal expansion index was calculated for each public chain from normalized within-repertoire ranks of inferred template counts. In a later analysis, generation probabilities were computed using a VDJ recombination model fitted to out-of-frame rearrangements, and the results were checked against IGoR. In a later analysis, hypergeometric tests were used to score TCR-TCR, TCR-HLA and TCR-CMV co-occurrence, with a repertoire-size bias correction applied to TCR pairs. A later analysis estimated false discovery rates by permuting HLA or CMV assignments 20 times. In a later analysis, co-occurring TCRs were grouped using DBSCAN, and TCRdist sequence similarity was added for clustering within HLA-allele-positive subsets. Repertoires with fewer than 30,000 or more than 120,000 public chains were left out of co-occurrence clustering, as were a handful of repertoires with anomalous nucleotide sharing. The clones in this table, taken by TCRdb from immuneACCESS, are in-frame only. Not every clone is retained; where verified, under half of the shortfall comes from an unresolved V gene, and the cause of the rest is unknown. V, J and clone size derive from that table, while D and trimming were established from the DNA sequence. This specimen's table enumerates fewer than 150,000 clones. The biggest ten clones account for roughly 2.6% of the sample.

The sample belongs to a study of cytomegalovirus exposure and HLA in healthy donors (dated by TCRdb to 2016 to 2017). Looking at the study overall: In an earlier analysis of roughly 500 of the donors, approximately 300 Gb of sequence data and roughly 100 million unique TCR beta sequences from 180 million or so T cells were reported. A separate validation cohort of roughly 130 different subjects was used in addition to the approximately 610-subject first cohort. Typing coverage differed by locus: A, B, C, DRB1 and DQB1 were typed in roughly 620-630 donors, DQA1 in around 500, DPA1 in around 610, and DPB1 in 450 to 480. Of the approximately 400 genotyped donors, approximately 83% fell in the genetic ancestry cluster associated with self-reported Caucasian donors. High-throughput TCR immunosequencing, statistical association of individual TCRs with disease status, and machine learning were combined to predict cytomegalovirus infection status. An early release covering just under 650 HLA-typed donors comprised roughly 300 gigabases of sequencing data and some 79 million unique TCR sequences. Class I and class II HLA loci were covered by the typing at four-digit resolution. Five DR-DQ haplotypes were handled as single units for association and clustering because linkage in the cohort was strong. The study aimed to test whether signatures of past pathogen exposure could be identified by cataloging public T cell receptors. The T cell repertoires of some 670 subjects were profiled by immunosequencing and related to cytomegalovirus serostatus. In the later analysis, no new phenotypic data were used to find candidate immune exposures; instead, reliance was placed on TCR beta sequences and their occurrence across donors. In a later analysis, previously published TCR beta repertoires from 600 to 850 donors were re-analyzed and high-resolution HLA genotyping was added so that TCR occurrence patterns could be studied. Donor age, sex, ethnicity and CMV serostatus were collected together with the repertoire data. An earlier analysis of roughly 580 of the donors used high-throughput TCR beta sequencing to judge whether each TCR beta V gene segment behaved as functional or pseudogenic. Genome-wide SNP genotypes for about 55% of the 666 donors were used in a later genetic analysis, which treated that subset as a discovery cohort. On average, about 240,000 unique TCR beta nucleotide sequences were sequenced per donor among about 400 genotyped donors of the cohort, with 15% to 20% of those sequences being non-productive. Every discovery cohort repertoire had been produced on one sequencing platform. Overall study results and their limits: In vitro tests confirmed that a few of the cytomegalovirus-associated TCR beta chains recognize cytomegalovirus antigens. Linkage disequilibrium might explain the correlated functional status among segregating V segments, but an unknown experimental factor could not be excluded. An earlier analysis of approximately 600 of the donors showed that most TCR beta V segments appeared in productive rearrangements either about 90% or about 30% of the time, which broadly matched IMGT annotations. According to a later analysis, parvovirus B19, influenza, CMV and Epstein-Barr virus appeared linked to several top co-occurrence clusters. While some public TCRs were present in many individuals, most TCR sequences turned up only very rarely across donors. In a later analysis, HLA-associated TCR beta chains were found to be more clonally expanded and to have lower generation probabilities than equally common non-associated chains. The classifier was reported to diagnose cytomegalovirus status with high specificity and sensitivity in both the original cohort and the validation cohort. Assigning TCR associations to individual alleles was difficult when HLA alleles, especially DR and DQ, strongly co-occurred. V-gene and J-gene trimming of TCR beta chains was associated with a missense DCLRE1C variant in a later genetic analysis, and the association was replicated in an independent cohort. Roughly 17 rarely observed V segments, including chromosome 9 orphons, were excluded from the earlier analysis of just under 600 of the donors because counts were too low. Because the 87-base-pair reads could not distinguish some IMGT-functional V segments, including TRBV6-2 and TRBV6-3, those segments were excluded. CMV serostatus was the only immune exposure information available for the cohort. A further reported finding was that TCR beta sequences accurately predicted the HLA-A and HLA-B alleles for most subjects in the first cohort. The cohort was sequenced for TCR beta chains only, and without alpha or paired-chain data the features that could be detected were limited. Because some donors lacked HLA typing at each locus, the association tests relied only on the typed subset. A total of fewer than 200 TCR beta chains were listed by the study as associated with cytomegalovirus. Most CMV-associated TCR beta chains appeared to be HLA-restricted in a later analysis, and the HLA associations seemed to be driven largely by CMV exposure. Presence/absence analyses assumed roughly uniform sequencing depth across donors, an assumption that may not hold. It was suggested by the authors that the approach could potentially be generalized to other disease states and immunological phenotypes. In a later genetic analysis, fewer N-insertions in productive TCRs were reported among donors in an Asian-associated ancestry cluster than the roughly 700-donor mean. Specific HLA alleles were associated with about 17,000 TCR beta sequences at a false discovery rate of 0.05 in a later analysis. A group of highly shared sequence variants was considered likely to be a technical artifact of the sequencing pipeline. According to a later analysis, TCR association rates differed among HLA loci, with DRB1 alleles showing the most associated TCRs and HLA-C alleles showing the fewest.

The chain uses TRBV5-1 and TRBJ1-5; 8 nucleotides in the junction match TRBD1. The sample comprised PBMCs. The origin of this receptor is a man in his forties or fifties in good health and CMV-seronegative. The DNA reads TGCGCCAGCAGCCCAGGGGGCCTTGGCAATCAGCCCCAGCATTTT. It specifies CASSPGGLGNQPQHF.